A single sample is the source of the 10 T cell receptor beta chains below, sequenced in a study of blood T cell repertoires in COVID-19. Sequencing used immunoSEQ multiplex PCR; TCRdb keeps in-frame clones, though not all of them. The repertoire holds 300,000 to 400,000 clones, with approximately 88% as singletons. Material for sequencing was peripheral blood. Receptors were obtained from a woman in her 30s with COVID-19, enrolled during active disease.

The chain has TRBV11-2 and TRBJ1-4; D perhaps matches TRBD1 (5 bases). Germline assignment: CDR1 SGHAT and CDR2 FQNNGV. The CDR3 spans 14 residues. Trimming pared 5 bases from V and 4 bases from J, leaving 11 bases between. Here the CDR3 DNA reads TGTGCCAGCAGCCGGGGCGGGGGTAATGAAAAACTGTTTTTT. It is translated as CASSRGGGNEKLFF.

This chain connects TRBV7-2 to TRBJ2-2; 9 nucleotides line up with TRBD2. Unmatched junction bases numbered 13, after V lost 7 bases and J lost 1 base. CDR1 and CDR2 (germline): SGHTA, FQGNSA. CDR3 length equals 18 residues. The CDR3 bases are TGTGCCAGCACCCCAAGTAGGCTAGCGGGGATGAACACCGGGGAGCTGTTTTTT. As protein: CASTPSRLAGMNTGELFF.

Remarks on this clone: Other DNA sequences of this sample code for an identical CDR3. The chain carries TRBV27 and TRBJ2-2; possible D gene TRBD2, 6 bases. This CDR3 spans 14 amino acids. Germline loops: CDR1 MNHEY, CDR2 SMNVEV (reference sequence). The V end lost 3 bases, the J end lost 3 bases, and 8 bases lay between the germline ends. The chain's CDR3 is CASSFGGYTGELFF. In DNA form, the CDR3 reads TGTGCCAGCAGTTTTGGAGGGTACACCGGGGAGCTGTTTTTT.

This clone was observed once. This rearrangement joins TRBV2 to TRBJ1-4; D might be TRBD1 (6 bases). The CDR3 length is 17 residues. Trimming stripped 2 bases from V and 5 bases from J, with 18 bases between. Germline CDR1 is SNHLY and CDR2 is FYNNEI. The CDR3 bases are TGTGCCAGCAGTGAACCCTGGACAGCTAATTACAATGAAAAACTGTTTTTT. Translating it yields CASSEPWTANYNEKLFF. The full variable domain, completed using reference TRBV2 and TRBJ1-4, is EPEVTQTPSHQVTQMGQEVILRCVPISNHLYFYWYRQILGQKVEFLVSFYNNEISEKSEIFDDQFSVERPDGSNFTLKIRSTKLEDSAMYFCASSEPWTANYNEKLFFGSGTQLSVL.

The chain carries TRBV23-1 and TRBJ2-7; a weak D match, TRBD1 (5 bases). TRBV23-1 is identified as an open reading frame with a role that is uncertain. The CDR3 runs to 15 residues. V lost 1 base to trimming and J lost 4 bases, with 14 bases between them. DNA of the CDR3: TGCGCCAGCAGTCAATTACAGGCCTCTTGGTACGAGCAGTACTTC. The encoded protein is CASSQLQASWYEQYF.

V usage is TRBV19 and J usage is TRBJ2-6; tentatively, D is TRBD2 (6 bases). Trimming shortened V by 3 bases and J by 2 bases, and 11 bases separated the two germline ends. The CDR3 runs to 16 residues. Germline CDR1 and CDR2: LNHDA and SQIVND (reference sequence). Here the CDR3 reads CASSIGTPPGANVLTF. The CDR3 DNA reads as TGTGCCAGTAGTATCGGGACTCCACCTGGGGCCAACGTCCTGACTTTC. The full variable domain, completed using reference TRBV19 and TRBJ2-6, is DGGITQSPKYLFRKEGQNVTLSCEQNLNHDAMYWYRQDPGQGLRLIYYSQIVNDFQKGDIAEGYSVSREKKESFPLTVTSAQKNPTAFYLCASSIGTPPGANVLTFGAGSRLTVL.

The chain combines TRBV10-3 with TRBJ2-5; D not resolved. The CDR3 is made up of 14 amino acids. The V gene's germline CDR1 is ENHRY and CDR2 SYGVKD. Trimming removed 2 bases from V and 7 bases from J, with 14 bases in between. The CDR3: CAISEDRRPRTQYF. The CDR3, as DNA: TGTGCCATCAGTGAGGATCGCAGGCCGAGGACCCAGTACTTC.

This clone was recorded once. The J gene is TRBJ1-2, the V gene TRBV7-9, with D tentatively TRBD1 (5 bases). CDR1 is SEHNR and CDR2 is FQNEAQ in the germline V gene (reference sequence). CDR3 length equals 14 residues. The V and J ends lost 1 base and 8 bases respectively, with 14 bases between them. The CDR3 DNA reads TGTGCCAGCAGCTTAGATCAGGGTGGAAACGGCTACACCTTC. Encoded protein: CASSLDQGGNGYTF.

This clone occurred once. V is TRBV15 and J is TRBJ2-3, with 7 bases lining up with TRBD2. Losses at the gene ends were 5 bases for V and 6 bases for J; bases not matched to a gene: 8. This CDR3 comprises 14 residues. CDR1 and CDR2 (germline): LNHNV, YYDKDF (reference sequence). CDR3 nucleotides: TGTGCCACCAGCTTCCCCTGGGGGGGGGATACGCAGTATTTT. It is translated as CATSFPWGGDTQYF.

The chain couples TRBV6-5 to TRBJ1-6; a weak D match, TRBD1 (6 bases). The CDR3 totals 15 residues. Germline V gene data show CDR1 as MNHEY and CDR2 as SVGAGI. Between the trimmed V and J ends, which lost 2 bases and 7 bases, there was a span of 12 bases. In DNA form, the CDR3 reads TGTGCCAGCAGTTACATACAGGGTTTCAATTCACCCCTCCACTTT. Protein sequence: CASSYIQGFNSPLHF.